This T cell receptor beta chain was recorded in a study of graft-versus-host responses after intestinal transplantation. This clone has just a few counts. Assay: immunoSEQ multiplex PCR; the TCRdb copy retains only in-frame clones and omits some. The table lists some 26,000 clones, approximately 94% of them singletons. Sequenced material: PBMCs, taken 156 days after intestinal transplant. The clonotype originates from a human patient who received an intestinal transplant, so some T cells may come from the graft donor.

The CDR3 nucleotides are TGTGCCAGCATCCGGAGGGCGGGCTTAAATGAAAAACTGTTTTTT. Amino acids: CASIRRAGLNEKLFF. The chain carries TRBV2 and TRBJ1-4, with D hard to call. There are 15 residues in the CDR3. Trimming shortened V by 7 bases and J by 5 bases, and 17 bases separated the two germline ends. The germline V gene encodes CDR1 SNHLY and CDR2 FYNNEI.